The 11 T cell receptor beta chains below come from one sample, sequenced in a study of blood T cells in healthy people across ages. It was with a sample-barcoded 5' primer and a J-beta primer mix that a second PCR of roughly 6 to 12 cycles was run. Using its own MiXCR run on the 5' RACE reads, TCRdb lists one record per CDR3 protein. The top ten hold around 0.75% of the sample, which has more than 900,000 distinct CDR3 sequences, approximately 25% seen once. The data were also submitted as part of a second study, on T cells of mothers and their children.

The sample comprised blood. Receptors were obtained from a girl aged 2-10 years in good health.

The chain combines TRBV18 with TRBJ2-5; weak D call: TRBD1 (6 bases). Gene TRBJ2-7 matches the end of the DNA better, so the J call may be wrong. This CDR3 region has 14 residues. Per germline, CDR1 KGHSH and CDR2 LQKENI. CDR3 sequence reads: CASSPPQGYYEQYF. The DNA for the CDR3 is TGTGCCAGCTCACCACCCCAGGGGTACTACGAGCAGTACTTC.

The chain combines TRBV10-2 with TRBJ1-2; D call uncertain. Trimming removed 9 bases from V and 8 bases from J, with 10 bases in between. The germline gives CDR1 WSHSY, CDR2 SAAADI. This CDR3 contains 10 residues. CDR3 loop: CARVLCGYTF. In DNA, the CDR3 is TGCGCCAGGGTCCTATGCGGCTACACCTTC.

This clonotype was observed once. This chain's CDR3 is CASSLWRGGTEAFF. The DNA for the CDR3 is TGTGCCAGCAGTTTATGGAGGGGGGGCACTGAAGCTTTCTTT. The gene calls are TRBV12-3 or TRBV12-4 and TRBJ1-1, with D tentatively TRBD1 (6 bases). The CDR3 contains 14 residues. Trimming pared 2 bases from V and 4 bases from J, leaving 11 bases between.

The chain couples TRBV15 to TRBJ1-4; D is unclear. This CDR3 has 14 residues. Deletions cut 8 bases from V and 4 bases from J, with 14 bases between. Germline V lookup: CDR1 LNHNV, CDR2 YYDKDF (reference sequence). The CDR3 here is CATEGGGVNEKLFF. The CDR3 DNA reads TGTGCCACCGAGGGTGGCGGCGTTAATGAAAAACTGTTTTTT.

This clonotype was seen a few times. The junction does not match germline at one end; this may be a read error. V is TRBV4-1 and J is TRBJ1-1; 7 bases match TRBD1. The CDR3 contains 15 residues. Germline V CDR1 and CDR2: MGHRA, YSYEKL. In DNA, the CDR3 is TGCGCCAGCAGCCGAACAGACAGGGACTCCACTGAGGCTTTCTTT. Encoded protein: CASSRTDRDSTEAFF.

V is TRBV7-3 and J is TRBJ2-5; possibly TRBD1 for D (5 bases). The CDR3 has 16 amino acids. V was pared by 0 bases and J by 1 base, with 12 bases between. Germline CDR1 reads SGHTA; CDR2 reads FQGTGA. The DNA of the CDR3 is TGTGCCAGCAGCTTAACTGGACAAAGCCTCCAAGAGACCCAGTACTTC. It codes for CASSLTGQSLQETQYF.

The rearrangement joins TRBV20-1 to TRBJ2-3, with D maybe TRBD2 (5 bases). The CDR3 has 15 residues. Germline assignment: CDR1 DFQATT and CDR2 SNEGSKA (reference sequence). V was pared by 0 bases and J by 2 bases, with 12 bases between. CDR3 region: CSARDSRGATDTQYF. CDR3 in DNA: TGCAGTGCTAGAGATTCTCGGGGAGCCACAGATACGCAGTATTTT.

The chain employs TRBV7-9 and TRBJ2-5; 10 bases are shared with TRBD1. J gave up 5 bases and V 5 bases, and 11 bases lay outside the gene matches. The CDR3 length is 16 residues. The V gene's germline CDR1 is SEHNR and CDR2 FQNEAQ (reference sequence). The CDR3: CASSGRQGASSETQYF. In DNA, the CDR3 is TGTGCCAGCAGCGGTAGACAGGGGGCAAGTTCGGAGACCCAGTACTTC.

The chain recombines TRBV20-1 with TRBJ2-5, with a possible D match to TRBD2 (6 bases). The CDR3 loop spans 15 amino acids. Trimming removed 0 bases from V and 1 base from J, with 12 bases in between. Per the germline V gene, CDR1 is DFQATT and CDR2 is SNEGSKA (reference sequence). The CDR3 reads CSARDFIAAQETQYF. CDR3 coding DNA: TGCAGTGCTAGAGATTTCATAGCGGCCCAAGAGACCCAGTACTTC.

As to this clonotype: One end of the junction varies from germline; a read error may be responsible. The chain recombines TRBV3-1 with TRBJ2-1; D might be TRBD1 (6 bases). The CDR3 totals 16 residues. CDR1 and CDR2 from the germline V gene are LGHDT and YNNKEL (reference sequence). The CDR3 loop reads CASSPSGAATHNEQFF. The DNA of the CDR3 is TGTGCCAGTAGCCCATCAGGGGCCGCAACCCACAATGAGCAGTTCTTC.

The gene calls are TRBV12-3 or TRBV12-4 and TRBJ2-1; unclear D gene. The CDR3 is 13 residues long. Trimming took 6 bases from V and 3 from J, leaving 9 bases between them. The CDR3 spells CASRSSNYNEQFF. The DNA for the CDR3 is TGTGCCAGCAGATCTTCCAACTACAATGAGCAGTTCTTC.